One and the same sample provided the 16 T cell receptor beta chains below, sequenced in a study of CD8 T cells in ankylosing spondylitis. MiXCR was run by TCRdb on the 5' RACE reads, yielding one entry per CDR3 protein. The sample has 110,000 to 150,000 distinct CDR3 sequences, more than 7% seen once. Sequences were obtained from synovial fluid, either unsorted or a sorted T cell fraction (not recorded which). The receptors shown here come from a male donor with ankylosing spondylitis.

There are many counts of this clonotype. The V and J genes are TRBV4-3 and TRBJ2-3; the D is unclear. This CDR3 comprises 16 residues. V lost 0 bases to trimming and J lost 0 bases, with 10 bases between them. Germline CDR1 LGHNA, CDR2 YSLEER. The CDR3: CASSQDPGPSTDTQYF. For the CDR3, the DNA is TGCGCCAGCAGCCAAGATCCCGGTCCTAGCACAGATACGCAGTATTTT.

This rearrangement joins TRBV7-2 to TRBJ2-5; the D gene is possibly TRBD2 (5 bases). CDR1 SGHTA and CDR2 FQGNSA come from the germline V gene. The CDR3 sequence is 13 residues long. With 6 bases removed from V and 3 bases from J, the gap between germline ends came to 11 bases. CDR3 in amino acids: CASSPQREETQYF. Written as DNA, the CDR3 is TGTGCCAGCAGTCCACAGAGGGAAGAGACCCAGTACTTC. Combining the CDR3 with reference TRBV7-2 and TRBJ2-5 gives the whole variable domain GAGVSQSPSNKVTEKGKDVELRCDPISGHTALYWYRQSLGQGLEFLIYFQGNSAPDKSGLPSDRFSAERTGGSVSTLTIQRTQQEDSAVYLCASSPQREETQYFGPGTRLLVL.

The V and J genes are TRBV20-1 and TRBJ2-5; D unclear. This CDR3 is 13 amino acids long. Looked up from germline, CDR1 is DFQATT and CDR2 is SNEGSKA (reference sequence). The chain's CDR3 is CRAPQEVPETQYF. The CDR3 DNA reads as TGCAGAGCTCCTCAAGAAGTCCCAGAGACCCAGTACTTC.

The rearrangement links TRBV20-1 to TRBJ1-5; no clear D. CDR1 is DFQATT and CDR2 is SNEGSKA in the germline V gene (reference sequence). The CDR3 is made up of 13 amino acids. The DNA of the CDR3 is TGCAGCGCCGACACTCGAACTAATCAGCCCCAGCATTTT. It codes for CSADTRTNQPQHF.

The rearrangement uses TRBV14 and TRBJ2-7, with a weak D call TRBD2 (7 bases). V was clipped by 4 bases and J by 1 base, with 11 bases between them. Germline CDR1 is SGHDN and CDR2 is FVKESK. The CDR3 sequence is 14 residues long. The CDR3 DNA reads TGTGCCAGCAGCCGGGGGGGCCTTTCCTACGAGCAGTACTTC. It codes for CASSRGGLSYEQYF.

This clonotype appeared a few times. This sequence joins TRBV2 and TRBJ2-3; D gene uncertain. The V gene lost 5 bases and the J gene lost 7 bases, with 10 bases spanning the gap. The CDR3 totals 12 residues. CDR1 SNHLY and CDR2 FYNNEI come from the germline V gene. CDR3 in DNA: TGTGCCAGCAGTCCCAATGAGTATACGCAGTATTTT. Its translation is CASSPNEYTQYF.

This clonotype was seen ten or more times. V is TRBV6-6 and J is TRBJ1-1; D gene ambiguous. With 8 bases removed from V and 5 bases from J, the gap between germline ends came to 9 bases. CDR3 length: 11 residues. CDR1 MNHNY and CDR2 SVGAGI come from the germline V gene (reference sequence). CDR3 residues: CASAKETEAFF. The CDR3 DNA follows: TGTGCCAGCGCGAAGGAGACTGAAGCTTTCTTT.

This clonotype was counted ten times or more. The chain employs TRBV11-2 and TRBJ2-7, with D possibly being TRBD2 (5 bases). V shed 5 bases and J shed 6 bases, with 14 bases lying between them. This CDR3 region has 13 residues. Germline-derived CDR1 and CDR2 are SGHAT and FQNNGV. The CDR3 coding sequence is TGTGCCAGCAGCGCCAGAACCGGGGTCGAGCAGTACTTC. This translates into CASSARTGVEQYF.

The rearrangement links TRBV7-2 to TRBJ1-5; D remains unclear. V was pared by 1 base and J by 7 bases, with 8 bases between. The CDR3 consists of 13 residues. CDR1 is SGHTA and CDR2 is FQGNSA in the germline V gene. CDR3 coding DNA: TGTGCCAGCAGCTTAGGGATCGGGCAGCCCCAGCATTTT. Its protein is CASSLGIGQPQHF.

This clonotype was counted between two and nine times. CDR3 protein: CSATDGTGDQPQHF. CDR3 coding DNA: TGCAGTGCCACGGACGGGACAGGGGATCAGCCCCAGCATTTT. The rearrangement links TRBV20-1 to TRBJ1-5; 10 bases are shared with TRBD1. V was pared by 6 bases and J by 5 bases, with 7 bases of the junction left unmatched. This CDR3 is built from 14 residues. Germline CDR1 reads DFQATT; CDR2 reads SNEGSKA (reference sequence).

The chain carries TRBV6-1 and TRBJ2-2; TRBD2 aligns across 9 bases. Germline V lookup: CDR1 MNHNS, CDR2 SASEGT. Trimming at V came to 4 bases and at J to 2 bases, leaving 14 bases not matched to a gene. The CDR3 length is 19 residues. Here the CDR3 reads CASSAPVLASGVNTGELFF. The CDR3 nucleotides read TGTGCCAGCAGTGCCCCCGTTTTGGCTAGCGGGGTTAACACCGGGGAGCTGTTTTTT.

The table lists this clonotype with many counts. In DNA form, the CDR3 reads TGCGCCAGCAGCCAAGATCCGGCTCAGGGGGCCAACGTCCTGACTTTC. This codes for CASSQDPAQGANVLTF. V gene TRBV4-3 combines with J gene TRBJ2-6; no reliable D call. The CDR3 runs to 16 residues. Germline V gene data show CDR1 as LGHNA and CDR2 as YSLEER. V gave up 0 bases and J gave up 4 bases, with 10 bases separating them.

This chain connects TRBV5-1 to TRBJ1-2; no clear D. Per the germline V gene, CDR1 is SGHRS and CDR2 is YFSETQ. Between the trimmed V and J ends, which lost 4 bases and 5 bases, there was a span of 15 bases. The length of the CDR3 is 14 residues. CDR3 nucleotide sequence: TGCGCCAGCAGCCCCTATGGACGGGAATATGGCTACACCTTC. It yields the protein CASSPYGREYGYTF.

This clonotype came up many times. The chain couples TRBV9 to TRBJ2-7; TRBD1 might be the D (6 bases). The germline V gene has CDR1 SGDLS and CDR2 YYNGEE. V lost 4 bases, J lost 2 bases, and 19 bases lay in between. CDR3 length: 16 amino acids. The CDR3 bases are TGTGCCAGCAGCCCCGGCGGGCAGGGGTTCACCTACGAGCAGTACTTC. As protein: CASSPGGQGFTYEQYF.

This clonotype was seen only a few times. The V and J genes are TRBV10-3 and TRBJ2-3; D is unclear. Trimming shortened V by 6 bases and J by 2 bases, and 9 bases separated the two germline ends. Germline-derived CDR1 and CDR2 are ENHRY and SYGVKD. This CDR3 has 13 amino acids. The CDR3 loop is CAISADHTDTQYF. The CDR3 region has the DNA TGTGCCATCAGCGCCGACCACACAGATACGCAGTATTTT.

This clonotype came up many times. The chain employs TRBV7-2 and TRBJ1-2, with 7 bases aligning to TRBD1. V dropped 5 bases and J dropped 3; count of bases not matched to a gene: 12. The CDR3 has 16 residues. Per germline, CDR1 SGHTA and CDR2 FQGNSA. CDR3 amino acids: CASSPLGGTAYYGYTF. For the CDR3, the DNA is TGTGCCAGCAGCCCTTTAGGCGGGACAGCTTACTATGGCTACACCTTC.